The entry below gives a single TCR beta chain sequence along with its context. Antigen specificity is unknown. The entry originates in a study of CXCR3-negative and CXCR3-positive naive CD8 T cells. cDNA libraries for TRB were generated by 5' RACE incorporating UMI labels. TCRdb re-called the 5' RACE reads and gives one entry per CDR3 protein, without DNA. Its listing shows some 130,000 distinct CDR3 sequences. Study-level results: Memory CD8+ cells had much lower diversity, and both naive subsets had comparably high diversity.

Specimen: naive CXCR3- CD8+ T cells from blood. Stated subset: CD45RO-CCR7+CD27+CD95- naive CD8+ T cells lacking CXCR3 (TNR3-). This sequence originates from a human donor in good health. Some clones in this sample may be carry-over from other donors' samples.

CDR3 in amino acids: CASSLTAPGQENYNSPLHF. V is TRBV7-2 and J is TRBJ1-6; TCRdb's assignment of TRBD1 cannot be checked, as there is no DNA. The CDR3 loop spans 19 amino acids. The germline CDR1 and CDR2 sequences are SGHTA and FQGNSA.